This T cell receptor (beta chain) was sequenced for a study of T cell repertoires in cytomegalovirus infection (dated by TCRdb to about 2019). For context, the study as a whole: Donor HLA type was relevant to the analysis, as public TCR beta signatures indicated carriage of CMV infection together with the matching HLA type. General study outcomes and caveats: Cumulative frequency of public TCR beta family members discriminated carriers of CMV infection plus the relevant HLA type in this cohort and an independent approximately 350-donor cohort. In the ex vivo response, HLA-C-restricted CMV-specific TCR beta clonotypes were dominant, and in two of eight donors the single most frequent clonotype came from this HLA-C-restricted group.

From the cysteine through the phenylalanine, the CDR3 covers 15 amino acids. CDR3 DNA is the only sequence kept; it has 45 bases, read in frame from the first base. The germline V gene specifies KGHSH as CDR1 and LQKENI as CDR2. The junction carries 10 bases between V and J, which are trimmed by 4 bases and 0 bases respectively. As concerns this clonotype: No cognate antigen has been identified for it. No base quality values were provided; no much bigger clone lies one nucleotide off.

Sequenced using an Illumina HiSeq 1500. The public reads were run again by TCRdb, first through fastp at Q25 and then through MiXCR, and only productive beta chains were kept. Identical CDR3 proteins give one entry, which carries the most common genes and DNA. Recorded for this sample are 450,000 to 650,000 distinct CDR3 sequences; about a quarter of them occurred a single time. Around 14% of the sample is taken by the ten largest. This chain is built from TRBV18 and TRBJ1-5, with no reliable assignment of the D segment. The receptor comes from a human donor in good health (CMV status not recorded). Some clones in this sample may be carry-over from other donors' samples. Sequenced: PBMCs. The base sequence is TGTGCCAGCTCACGAAATTCCTATAGCAATCAGCCCCAGCATTTT. This gives the protein CASSRNSYSNQPQHF.